What follows are 4 T cell receptor beta chains derived from one specimen sequenced in a study of blood T cells in healthy people across ages. Together with a sample-barcoded 5' primer, a J-beta primer mix was included in a second PCR lasting roughly 6 to 12 cycles. Each CDR3 protein is one row after TCRdb ran MiXCR on the 5' RACE reads. The sample has hundreds of thousands of distinct CDR3 sequences, approximately 30% seen once. Sequenced sample: blood. Receptors originate from a woman aged 80 or older in good health.

The rearrangement links TRBV5-4 to TRBJ2-3; 9 positions match TRBD1. V was pared by 4 bases and J by 4 bases, with 10 bases of the junction left unmatched. Germline V lookup: CDR1 SGHNT, CDR2 YYREEE (reference sequence). The CDR3 has 16 residues. The CDR3 DNA sequence: TGTGCCAGCAGCCCTGACAGGGGGTGGGGGGCAGATACGCAGTATTTT. Translating gives CASSPDRGWGADTQYF.

This clonotype occurred many times. This chain uses TRBV12-3 or TRBV12-4 with TRBJ2-5; 10 nucleotides agree with TRBD2. Unmatched junction bases numbered 4, after V lost 5 bases and J lost 4 bases. This CDR3 is built from 14 residues. CDR3 protein: CASSTRTSGETQYF. The CDR3 DNA follows: TGTGCCAGCAGTACAAGGACTAGCGGAGAGACCCAGTACTTC.

This clonotype has at least ten counts. This chain joins TRBV3-1 and TRBJ2-1; D may be TRBD1 or TRBD2 (6 bases each). The CDR3 has 15 amino acids. Germline-derived CDR1 and CDR2 are LGHDT and YNNKEL (reference sequence). V lost 4 bases and J lost 7, with 17 bases in between. CDR3 nucleotides: TGTGCCAGCAGCCTACCTAGCGTTAGGGGGAATGAGCAGTTCTTC. Its protein product is CASSLPSVRGNEQFF.

The genes are TRBV12-3 or TRBV12-4 and TRBJ1-1; weak D call: TRBD1 (5 bases). The CDR3 is 15 residues long. V was shortened by 4 bases and J by 4 bases, with 16 bases between the two germline ends. The CDR3 sequence is CASSSSGARSTEAFF. The CDR3 DNA sequence: TGTGCCAGCAGTTCGTCCGGGGCCAGGAGCACTGAAGCTTTCTTT.